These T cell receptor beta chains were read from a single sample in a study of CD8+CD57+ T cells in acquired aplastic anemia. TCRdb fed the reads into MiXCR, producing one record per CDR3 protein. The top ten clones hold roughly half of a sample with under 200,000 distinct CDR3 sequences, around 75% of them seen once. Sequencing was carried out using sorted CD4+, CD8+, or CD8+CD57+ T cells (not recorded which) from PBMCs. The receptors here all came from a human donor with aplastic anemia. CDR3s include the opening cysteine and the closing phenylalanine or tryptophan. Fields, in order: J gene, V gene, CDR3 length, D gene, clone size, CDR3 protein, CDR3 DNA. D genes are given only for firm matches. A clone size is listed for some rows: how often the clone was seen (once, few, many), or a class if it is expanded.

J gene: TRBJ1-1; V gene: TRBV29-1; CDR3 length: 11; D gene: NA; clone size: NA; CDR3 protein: CSVRPGSEAFF; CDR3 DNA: TGCAGCGTTCGCCCAGGCTCTGAAGCTTTCTTT
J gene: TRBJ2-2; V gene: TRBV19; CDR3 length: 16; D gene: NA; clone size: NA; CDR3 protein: CASSPGHTVITGELFF; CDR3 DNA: TGTGCCAGTAGTCCCGGACACACGGTTATCACCGGGGAGCTGTTTTTT
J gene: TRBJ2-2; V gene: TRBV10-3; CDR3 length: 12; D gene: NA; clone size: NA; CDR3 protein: CAISESGGELFF; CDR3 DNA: TGTGCCATCAGTGAGTCCGGCGGGGAGCTGTTTTTT
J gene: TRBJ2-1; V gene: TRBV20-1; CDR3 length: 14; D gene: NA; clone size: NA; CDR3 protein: CSASVTSIHNEQFF; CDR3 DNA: TGCAGTGCTAGTGTGACTAGTATCCACAATGAGCAGTTCTTC
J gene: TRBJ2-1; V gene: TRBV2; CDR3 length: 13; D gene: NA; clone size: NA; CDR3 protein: CASVSWSYNEQFF; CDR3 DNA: TGTGCCAGCGTTAGTTGGTCCTACAATGAGCAGTTCTTC
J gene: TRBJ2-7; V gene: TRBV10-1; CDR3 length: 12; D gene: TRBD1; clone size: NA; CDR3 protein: CASTRTGGEQYF; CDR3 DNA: TGCGCCAGCACTAGGACAGGGGGCGAGCAGTACTTC
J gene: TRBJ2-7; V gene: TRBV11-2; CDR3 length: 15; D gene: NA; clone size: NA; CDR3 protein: CASSPSGRGTYEQYF; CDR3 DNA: TGTGCCAGCAGCCCATCGGGCAGGGGAACCTACGAGCAGTACTTC
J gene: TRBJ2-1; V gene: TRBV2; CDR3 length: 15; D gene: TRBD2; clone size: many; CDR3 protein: CASRESGGAYNEQFF; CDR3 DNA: TGTGCCAGCAGAGAAAGCGGGGGGGCCTACAATGAGCAGTTCTTC
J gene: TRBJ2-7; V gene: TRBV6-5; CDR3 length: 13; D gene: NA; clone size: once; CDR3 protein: CASSFFRGGEQYF; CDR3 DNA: TGTGCCAGCAGTTTTTTCAGGGGAGGGGAGCAGTACTTC
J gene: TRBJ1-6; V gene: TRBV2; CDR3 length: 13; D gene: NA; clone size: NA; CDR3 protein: CASSVEWRSPLHF; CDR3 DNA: TGTGCCAGCAGTGTTGAGTGGCGCTCACCCCTCCACTTT
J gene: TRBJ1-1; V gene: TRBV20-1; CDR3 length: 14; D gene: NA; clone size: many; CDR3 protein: CSARDGRGDTEAFF; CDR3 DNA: TGCAGTGCTAGAGATGGGAGGGGGGACACTGAAGCTTTCTTT
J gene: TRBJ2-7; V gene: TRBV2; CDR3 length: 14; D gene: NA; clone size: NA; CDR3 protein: CASRGDLLSYEQYF; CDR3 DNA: TGTGCCAGCAGAGGGGACTTGCTCTCCTACGAGCAGTACTTC
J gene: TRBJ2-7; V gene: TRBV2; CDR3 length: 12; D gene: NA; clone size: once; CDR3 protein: CASSESGIEQYF; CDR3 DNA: TGTGCCAGCAGTGAGTCAGGGATCGAGCAGTACTTC
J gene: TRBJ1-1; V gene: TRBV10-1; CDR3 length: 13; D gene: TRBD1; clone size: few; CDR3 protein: CASHDRGTTEAFF; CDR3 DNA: TGCGCCAGCCACGACAGGGGAACCACTGAAGCTTTCTTT
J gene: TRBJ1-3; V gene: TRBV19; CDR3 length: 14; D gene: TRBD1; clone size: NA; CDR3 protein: CATGTGSSGNTIYF; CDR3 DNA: TGTGCCACGGGGACAGGAAGCTCTGGAAACACCATATATTTT
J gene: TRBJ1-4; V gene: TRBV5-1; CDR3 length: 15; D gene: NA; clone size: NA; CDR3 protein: CASSLLGDSGEKLFF; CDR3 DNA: TGCGCCAGCAGCTTGCTCGGGGATAGTGGTGAAAAACTGTTTTTT
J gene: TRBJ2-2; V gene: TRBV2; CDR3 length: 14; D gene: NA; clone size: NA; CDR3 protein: CASSVVTSTGELFF; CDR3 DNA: TGTGCCAGCAGTGTGGTAACGAGCACCGGGGAGCTGTTTTTT
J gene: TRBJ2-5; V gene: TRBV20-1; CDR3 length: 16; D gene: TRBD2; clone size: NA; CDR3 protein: CSARALAGGPGETQYF; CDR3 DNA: TGCAGTGCTAGAGCCTTGGCGGGGGGCCCGGGGGAGACCCAGTACTTC